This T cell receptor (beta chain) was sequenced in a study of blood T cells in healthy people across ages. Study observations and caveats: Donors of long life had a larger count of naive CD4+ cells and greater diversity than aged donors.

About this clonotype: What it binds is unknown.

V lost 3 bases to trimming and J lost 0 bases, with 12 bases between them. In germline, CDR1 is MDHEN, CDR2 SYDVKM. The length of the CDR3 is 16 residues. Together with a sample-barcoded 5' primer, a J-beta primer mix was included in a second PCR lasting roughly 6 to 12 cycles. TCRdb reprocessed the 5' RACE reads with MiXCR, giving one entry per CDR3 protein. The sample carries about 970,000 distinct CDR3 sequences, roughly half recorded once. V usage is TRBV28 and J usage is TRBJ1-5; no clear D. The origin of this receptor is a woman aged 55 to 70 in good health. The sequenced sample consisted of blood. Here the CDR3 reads CASSLGAQVSNQPQHF. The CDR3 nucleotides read TGTGCCAGCAGTTTGGGTGCGCAGGTTAGCAATCAGCCCCAGCATTTT.